Following are 26 T cell receptor beta chains from one sample sequenced in a study of blood T cells in healthy people across ages. Through a sample-barcoded 5' primer and a J-beta primer mix, a second PCR was run for about 6 to 11 cycles. TCRdb re-analysed the 5' RACE reads in MiXCR, keeping a single row per CDR3 protein. The sample lists over a million distinct CDR3 sequences; roughly 45% were seen once. Sequenced: blood. The source is an older woman in good health.

Comment on this clonotype: Mismatch with germline at one junction end may stem from a read error. CDR3 residues: CAGSLFPPDSNQPQHF. CDR3 coding DNA: TGTGCCGGCAGTTTATTTCCGCCGGATAGCAATCAGCCCCAGCATTTT. The V and J genes are TRBV27 and TRBJ1-5; D ambiguous. Germline values: CDR1 MNHEY, CDR2 SMNVEV (reference sequence). This CDR3 has 16 residues.

This clonotype was detected only a few times. The V call is TRBV11-2, the J call TRBJ2-7; D is perhaps TRBD2 (5 bases). CDR3 length: 14 residues. V was cut by 5 bases and J by 4 bases, with 15 bases left in between. Germline V gene lookup returns CDR1 SGHAT and CDR2 FQNNGV. CDR3 sequence reads: CASSTATGGYEQYF. In DNA, the CDR3 is TGTGCCAGCAGCACCGCGACCGGAGGATACGAGCAGTACTTC.

This clonotype was observed a handful of times. J is TRBJ2-1 and V is TRBV27, with D possibly being TRBD1 (6 bases). Germline V lookup: CDR1 MNHEY, CDR2 SMNVEV (reference sequence). The V gene lost 10 bases and the J gene lost 5 bases, with 12 bases spanning the gap. CDR3 length equals 12 residues. The CDR3 DNA reads as TGTGCCACCCTAGACAGGCACAATGAGCAGTTCTTC. Translation: CATLDRHNEQFF.

This clonotype was seen a handful of times. In DNA form, the CDR3 reads TGTGCCAGCAGCTTAGTTTATAGAGATGAGCAGTTCTTC. Its protein is CASSLVYRDEQFF. This sequence joins TRBV7-9 and TRBJ2-1; no firm D call. Germline lookup yields CDR1 SEHNR and CDR2 FQNEAQ (reference sequence). Trimming left V 1 base short and J 8 bases short, with 9 bases between. The CDR3 sequence is 13 residues long.

The chain employs TRBV5-6 and TRBJ2-3; D gene ambiguous. CDR3 size: 17 residues. Trimming left V 0 bases short and J 1 base short, with 15 bases between. Germline CDR1 is SGHDT and CDR2 is YYEEEE. The CDR3 DNA reads TGTGCCAGCAGCTTGGAGATCCCACCGCCTGGCACAGATACGCAGTATTTT. Its translation: CASSLEIPPPGTDTQYF.

The chain joins TRBV15 to TRBJ2-3; TRBD2 is a possible D gene (6 bases). This CDR3 region has 17 residues. Germline CDR1 and CDR2: LNHNV and YYDKDF (reference sequence). Trimming cost V 1 base and J 0 bases, with 14 bases left between them. The CDR3 nucleotides read TGTGCCACCAGCAGAGGTTGGGAGGTTGCTAGCACAGATACGCAGTATTTT. This gives the protein CATSRGWEVASTDTQYF.

This clonotype was seen a few times. The chain couples TRBV7-9 to TRBJ2-5, with TRBD1 matching 9 bases. Germline loops: CDR1 SEHNR, CDR2 FQNEAQ (reference sequence). This CDR3 is 14 amino acids long. J gave up 5 bases and V 6 bases, and 7 bases lay outside the gene matches. The CDR3 is CASSPTGGAETQYF. In DNA form, the CDR3 reads TGTGCCAGCAGTCCTACAGGGGGCGCGGAGACCCAGTACTTC.

V usage is TRBV10-3 and J usage is TRBJ2-3, with D tentatively TRBD2 (6 bases). V lost 9 bases and J lost 1, with 11 bases in between. This CDR3 contains 13 residues. CDR1 and CDR2 from the germline V gene are ENHRY and SYGVKD. The CDR3 region has the DNA TGTGCCATTAATAGCGGCTGCACAGATACGCAGTATTTT. Translation gives CAINSGCTDTQYF.

In its sample, this clonotype was seen a few times. This chain uses TRBV29-1 with TRBJ2-1, with 8 bases identical to TRBD1. Trimming at V came to 3 bases and at J to 0 bases, leaving 4 bases not matched to a gene. The CDR3 has 15 residues. Germline CDR1 and CDR2: SQVTM and ANQGSEA. The CDR3 region has the DNA TGCAGCGTTGAGACAGGGGCCAGCTCCTACAATGAGCAGTTCTTC. Translated, it gives CSVETGASSYNEQFF.

V usage is TRBV6-1 and J usage is TRBJ1-6, with D tentatively TRBD1 (6 bases). The CDR3 length is 15 residues. The V end lost 8 bases, the J end lost 7 bases, and 18 bases lay between the germline ends. Germline V gene data show CDR1 as MNHNS and CDR2 as SASEGT. The CDR3 loop is CASGQGQLGNSPLHF. The CDR3 region has the DNA TGTGCCAGCGGCCAAGGACAGTTGGGGAATTCACCCCTCCACTTT.

This clonotype has just a few counts. The chain uses TRBV9 and TRBJ2-5; 8 positions match TRBD2. The V gene's germline CDR1 is SGDLS and CDR2 YYNGEE. Trimming at V came to 0 bases and at J to 4 bases, leaving 8 bases not matched to a gene. The CDR3 loop spans 16 amino acids. The CDR3 nucleotides are TGTGCCAGCAGCGTAGAGACGGGACTAGGGGTAGAGACCCAGTACTTC. It is translated as CASSVETGLGVETQYF.

The chain uses TRBV7-9 and TRBJ2-3; unclear D gene. The CDR3 is 16 residues long. The ends were cut back, 5 bases at V and 6 bases at J, with 21 bases in the middle. The germline V gene has CDR1 SEHNR and CDR2 FQNEAQ (reference sequence). CDR3 DNA sequence: TGTGCCAGCAGCCGAAGAAACGACAACCCGGTGGATACGCAGTATTTT. It is translated as CASSRRNDNPVDTQYF.

This chain links TRBV24-1 with TRBJ2-3; D might be TRBD2 (5 bases). V was pared by 6 bases and J by 0 bases, with 15 bases between. The germline V gene has CDR1 KGHDR and CDR2 SFDVKD. This CDR3 is 16 amino acids long. Written as DNA, the CDR3 is TGTGCCACCAGTAAGGCCTCGGGATTTAGCACAGATACGCAGTATTTT. Translation: CATSKASGFSTDTQYF.

This clonotype was seen more than once but under ten times. The chain links TRBV6-1 to TRBJ2-5, with D possibly being TRBD2 (7 bases). The CDR3 is 15 residues long. The germline gives CDR1 MNHNS, CDR2 SASEGT. The V end was cut by 3 bases, the J end by 5 bases, with 16 bases between. CDR3 coding DNA: TGTGCCAGCAGTGATCTCCCGGGGGGCTCGGAGACCCAGTACTTC. Translating it yields CASSDLPGGSETQYF.

The chain's CDR3 is CASSDSLAGGYEQYF. CDR3 sequence (DNA): TGCGCCAGCAGTGATAGTCTAGCGGGGGGTTACGAGCAGTACTTC. V is TRBV10-1 and J is TRBJ2-7; TRBD2 matches 11 bases. V lost 3 bases to trimming and J lost 4 bases; unmatched junction nucleotides: 5. The germline V gene encodes CDR1 WNHNN and CDR2 SYGVQD (reference sequence). There are 15 residues in the CDR3.

This clonotype was detected a few times. The chain employs TRBV7-9 and TRBJ1-5; 7 nucleotides line up with TRBD1. There are 14 residues in the CDR3. J gave up 3 bases and V 4 bases, and 3 bases lay outside the gene matches. In germline, CDR1 is SEHNR, CDR2 FQNEAQ (reference sequence). CDR3 sequence: CASSSGGLNQPQHF. DNA for the CDR3: TGTGCCAGCAGCTCAGGGGGACTCAATCAGCCCCAGCATTTT.

In this sample, this clonotype turned up a few times. This rearrangement joins TRBV27 to TRBJ1-2; TRBD1 might be the D (6 bases). Germline V gene data show CDR1 as MNHEY and CDR2 as SMNVEV (reference sequence). The CDR3 loop spans 16 amino acids. V dropped 3 bases and J dropped 0 bases, with 14 bases sitting between them. The CDR3 DNA reads TGTGCCAGCAGTTTTCTTACGGCAGGGGCTAACTATGGCTACACCTTC. Translated, it gives CASSFLTAGANYGYTF.

This chain links TRBV5-1 with TRBJ1-1, with 9 positions matching TRBD1. Germline assignment: CDR1 SGHRS and CDR2 YFSETQ. This CDR3 has 14 residues. With V trimmed by 6 bases and J by 0 bases, 3 bases remained unmatched. The DNA of the CDR3 is TGCGCCAGCACCGGACAGGGGATGAACACTGAAGCTTTCTTT. Translation gives CASTGQGMNTEAFF.

The V and J genes are TRBV7-6 and TRBJ2-1, with D possibly TRBD1 on 5 matching bases. Between the trimmed V and J ends, which lost 5 bases and 8 bases, there was a span of 13 bases. Germline lookup yields CDR1 SGHVS and CDR2 FNYEAQ. This CDR3 has 13 amino acids. CDR3 region: CASSVGDRDEQFF. CDR3 coding DNA: TGTGCCAGCAGCGTAGGGGATAGAGATGAGCAGTTCTTC.

V gene TRBV5-5 combines with J gene TRBJ1-6, with unresolved D. CDR3 length: 13 residues. With 5 bases removed from V and 5 bases from J, the gap between germline ends came to 8 bases. CDR1 SGHKS and CDR2 YYEKEE come from the germline V gene (reference sequence). The CDR3 DNA sequence: TGTGCCAGCAGTGCTAAGGATAATTCACCCCTCCACTTT. It yields the protein CASSAKDNSPLHF.

This chain links TRBV2 with TRBJ2-4; D uncertain. The CDR3 length is 16 residues. Deletions cut 3 bases from V and 0 bases from J, with 12 bases between. CDR1 and CDR2 (germline): SNHLY, FYNNEI. Here the CDR3 reads CASSDTSRLAKNIQYF. Here the CDR3 DNA reads TGTGCCAGCAGTGACACCAGCCGGCTAGCCAAAAACATTCAGTACTTC. Filled out from reference TRBV2 and TRBJ2-4, the complete variable domain reads EPEVTQTPSHQVTQMGQEVILRCVPISNHLYFYWYRQILGQKVEFLVSFYNNEISEKSEIFDDQFSVERPDGSNFTLKIRSTKLEDSAMYFCASSDTSRLAKNIQYFGAGTRLSVL.

This clonotype has just a few counts. This chain uses TRBV12-3 or TRBV12-4 with TRBJ1-4; 8 bases align to TRBD1. The CDR3 consists of 15 residues. After removal of 6 bases from V and 7 bases from J, the junction contained 10 bases not matched to a gene. CDR3 DNA sequence: TGTGCCAGCAGCGAGGGACAGGTCGAGGGTGAAAAACTGTTTTTT. It translates to CASSEGQVEGEKLFF.

This clonotype was seen only a few times. The chain carries TRBV11-2 and TRBJ2-4, with D perhaps TRBD1 (5 bases). The CDR3 runs 15 residues. Germline assignment: CDR1 SGHAT and CDR2 FQNNGV. V was clipped by 1 base and J by 1 base, with 8 bases between them. The CDR3, as DNA: TGTGCCAGCAGCTTAGCCCAGGGTGCCAAAAACATTCAGTACTTC. Protein: CASSLAQGAKNIQYF.

The CDR3 DNA sequence: TGTGCCAGCAGTCCCCCGGGACTAGCGTTAAGGAATGAGCAGTACTTC. It encodes CASSPPGLALRNEQYF. The chain links TRBV12-3 or TRBV12-4 to TRBJ2-7; TRBD2 matches at 10 bases. The CDR3 length is 16 residues. Trimming took 5 bases from V and 7 from J; bases not matched to a gene: 14.

The chain combines TRBV6-2 or TRBV6-3 with TRBJ2-5; 10 nucleotides match TRBD1. The CDR3 consists of 15 residues. Germline V gene sequence: CDR1 MNHEY, CDR2 SVGEGT. V shed 6 bases and J 2 bases; nucleotides not matched to a gene: 6. The CDR3 spells CASRRQGADQETQYF. The CDR3 DNA follows: TGTGCCAGCAGAAGACAGGGGGCCGATCAAGAGACCCAGTACTTC.

This clonotype was found a few times. DNA of the CDR3: TGTGCCAGCAGTTTGGTCCAGGCAGAGACCCAGTACTTC. This translates into CASSLVQAETQYF. This chain uses TRBV12-3 or TRBV12-4 with TRBJ2-7; unclear D gene. Gene TRBJ2-5 matches the end of the DNA better, so the J call may be wrong. The CDR3 covers 13 residues.